This T cell receptor (beta chain) derives from a study of shared T cell receptors in the human thymus. The repertoire was sequenced with immunoSEQ multiplex PCR; TCRdb's copy has only in-frame clones and lacks some. This table holds 550,000 to 800,000 clones, 70% to 90% found once. The CDR3 contains 18 residues. CDR1 is MGHRA and CDR2 is YSYEKL in the germline V gene. With 2 bases clipped from V and 0 bases from J, the junction kept 10 bases outside the gene matches. The sample was also reused in another study, on human thymus T cells.

The origin of this receptor is a girl under three years old with a congenital heart defect. The chain links TRBV4-1 to TRBJ1-3; 7 bases line up with TRBD1. Sequenced material: thymocytes. The CDR3 sequence is CASSQRGPDSNSGNTIYF. The CDR3 nucleotides are TGCGCCAGCAGCCAAAGGGGGCCGGACAGTAACTCTGGAAACACCATATATTTT.